This TCR beta chain was recovered during a study of CD8 T cells in Susac syndrome. Random hexamers were used to reverse transcribe the RNA input (about 0.5 to 1 ug). MiXCR, applied by TCRdb to the immunoSEQ multiplex PCR reads, yields one record per CDR3 protein. The sample has about 170,000 distinct CDR3 sequences, roughly 95% seen once. V was cut by 0 bases and J by 5 bases, with 16 bases left in between. CDR1 and CDR2 (germline): LGHDT, YNNKEL (reference sequence). The CDR3 spans 16 residues. Specimen: CD4+ T cells from PBMCs. This sequence was found in a human donor with Susac syndrome. The genes are TRBV3-1 and TRBJ2-5; the D gene is possibly TRBD1 (6 bases). The CDR3 DNA is TGTGCCAGCAGCCAAGAGTCGTCGCAGGGGTCGGAGACCCAGTACTTC. It is translated as CASSQESSQGSETQYF.